The 7 T cell receptor beta chains reported below all come from one sample, sequenced in a study of blood T cell repertoires in COVID-19. Libraries were prepared by immunoSEQ multiplex PCR; TCRdb keeps only in-frame clonotypes and omits some of them. Of under 200,000 clones listed, about 85% were seen once; the top ten hold 9.8%. Sequencing was done on a sample of peripheral blood. These receptors were taken from a woman older than 75 with acute or convalescent COVID-19.

The CDR3 sequence is CASSNGPVVGELFF. CDR3 DNA sequence: TGTGCCAGCAGCAACGGTCCGGTTGTTGGGGAGCTGTTTTTT. The rearrangement links TRBV7-2 to TRBJ2-2; D remains unclear. V dropped 5 bases and J dropped 8 bases, with 15 bases sitting between them. Germline assignment: CDR1 SGHTA and CDR2 FQGNSA. The CDR3 runs 14 residues.

The V gene is TRBV6-5, the J gene TRBJ2-3; 9 bases map to TRBD2. This CDR3 has 15 residues. Germline V gives CDR1 MNHEY, CDR2 SVGAGI. V lost 6 bases to trimming and J lost 0 bases; unmatched junction nucleotides: 4. This CDR3 is CASSPGLASTDTQYF. CDR3 DNA: TGTGCCAGCAGCCCCGGACTAGCGAGCACAGATACGCAGTATTTT.

This clone came up a few times. This chain joins TRBV6-5 and TRBJ2-5, with no clear D. V was trimmed by 5 bases and J by 3 bases, leaving 7 bases between them. This CDR3 has 12 amino acids. Per germline, CDR1 MNHEY and CDR2 SVGAGI. The CDR3 here is CASSQREETQYF. CDR3 nucleotide sequence: TGTGCCAGCAGTCAGCGCGAAGAGACCCAGTACTTC.

The rearrangement links TRBV19 to TRBJ1-3; 10 nucleotides match TRBD1. J was trimmed by 0 bases and V by 4 bases; bases with no gene match: 9. This CDR3 is built from 18 residues. Germline V gene data show CDR1 as LNHDA and CDR2 as SQIVND (reference sequence). The CDR3 DNA follows: TGTGCCAGTAGTAGAGCCGGGACAGGGGCCCTCTCTGGAAACACCATATATTTT. This gives the protein CASSRAGTGALSGNTIYF.

This sequence joins TRBV19 and TRBJ1-1, with a possible D match to TRBD1 (6 bases). Germline loops: CDR1 LNHDA, CDR2 SQIVND (reference sequence). The CDR3 covers 16 residues. V was clipped by 7 bases and J by 1 base, with 19 bases between them. This CDR3 is CASTPLRGQKNTEAFF. In DNA form, the CDR3 reads TGTGCCAGTACTCCCCTTCGGGGACAAAAGAACACTGAAGCTTTCTTT. The variable domain in full, with the rest retrieved from reference TRBV19 and TRBJ1-1, is DGGITQSPKYLFRKEGQNVTLSCEQNLNHDAMYWYRQDPGQGLRLIYYSQIVNDFQKGDIAEGYSVSREKKESFPLTVTSAQKNPTAFYLCASTPLRGQKNTEAFFGQGTRLTVV.

CDR3 nucleotide sequence: TGTGCCAGCAGCGTTGGGACTAGCGGGGTCGAGACCCAGTACTTC. Its protein product is CASSVGTSGVETQYF. The genes are TRBV7-2 and TRBJ2-5; 13 bases agree with TRBD2. With V trimmed by 5 bases and J by 5 bases, 5 bases remained unmatched. Germline loops: CDR1 SGHTA, CDR2 FQGNSA. This CDR3 has 15 amino acids. Full variable domain (rest looked up from reference TRBV7-2 and TRBJ2-5): GAGVSQSPSNKVTEKGKDVELRCDPISGHTALYWYRQSLGQGLEFLIYFQGNSAPDKSGLPSDRFSAERTGGSVSTLTIQRTQQEDSAVYLCASSVGTSGVETQYFGPGTRLLVL.

The gene calls are TRBV5-4 and TRBJ1-2, with D perhaps TRBD1 (5 bases). Looked up from germline, CDR1 is SGHNT and CDR2 is YYREEE (reference sequence). This CDR3 contains 14 residues. V was clipped by 0 bases and J by 4 bases, with 10 bases between them. For the CDR3, the DNA is TGTGCCAGCAGCTTGGCAGGGACTATCTATGGCTACACCTTC. Encoded protein: CASSLAGTIYGYTF. The whole variable domain, remainder taken from reference TRBV5-4 and TRBJ1-2, is ETGVTQSPTHLIKTRGQQVTLRCSSQSGHNTVSWYQQALGQGPQFIFQYYREEENGRGNFPPRFSGLQFPNYSSELNVNALELDDSALYLCASSLAGTIYGYTFGSGTRLTVV.